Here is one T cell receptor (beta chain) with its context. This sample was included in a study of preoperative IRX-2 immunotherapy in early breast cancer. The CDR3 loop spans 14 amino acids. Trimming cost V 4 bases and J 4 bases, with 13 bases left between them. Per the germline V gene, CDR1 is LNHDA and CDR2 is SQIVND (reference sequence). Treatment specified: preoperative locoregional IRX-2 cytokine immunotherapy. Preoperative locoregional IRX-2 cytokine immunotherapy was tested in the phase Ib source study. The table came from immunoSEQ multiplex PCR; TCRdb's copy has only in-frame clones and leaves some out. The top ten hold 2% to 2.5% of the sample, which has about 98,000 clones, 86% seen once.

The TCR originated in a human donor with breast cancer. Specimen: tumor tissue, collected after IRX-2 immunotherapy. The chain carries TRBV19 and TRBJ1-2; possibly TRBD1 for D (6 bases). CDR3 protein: CASSNQGPVYGYTF. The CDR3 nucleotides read TGTGCCAGTAGTAATCAGGGGCCGGTCTATGGCTACACCTTC.